This T cell receptor beta chain was retrieved from a study of control samples from healthy donors and cancer patients. Generated by immunoSEQ multiplex PCR, the TCRdb table keeps only in-frame clones and is missing some. The top ten clones hold roughly 1.6% of a sample with about 170,000 clones, 90% to 95% of them seen once. The sequence came from a woman in her 30s in good health. Specimen: blood.

This chain's CDR3 is CASSKARENSPLHF. Written as DNA, the CDR3 is TGTGCCAGCAGCAAAGCGCGGGAGAATTCACCCCTCCACTTT. This chain joins TRBV21-1 and TRBJ1-6. TRBV21-1 is listed as a pseudogene. CDR3 size: 14 residues.